This T cell receptor (beta chain) was obtained from a study of regulatory T cells in long-lasting Graves disease. About the research overall: For a period under 3 months, newly diagnosed Graves' patients had taken antithyroid drugs.

Time point indicated: newly diagnosed GD, antithyroid drugs for less than 3 months. PBMCs were the source of the RNA used for TCR sequencing. Building the TCR beta libraries relied on iRepertoire HTBI primers, and CDR3 regions underwent Arm-PCR. One entry per CDR3 protein, called by TCRdb with MiXCR from the multiplex PCR reads. The sample gives roughly 510,000 distinct CDR3 sequences, roughly 16% of which show up once; around 12% is in the top ten. Per germline, CDR1 SGHAT and CDR2 FQNNGV. The CDR3 runs 17 residues. The V end was cut by 2 bases, the J end by 0 bases, with 16 bases between. Notes on the study in general: When disease was persistent, TRBV28, TRBJ1-2 and TRBJ2-5 were the favored segments.

This clonotype was seen repeatedly, ten times or more. As yet, its antigen is unknown. The data also belong to a second study, concerning T cells in Graves' hyperthyroidism and ophthalmopathy. This second study says: HTBI primers drove first-round RT-PCR of the TCR CDR3. Most expanded thyroid clonotypes above 0.001 recurred in blood.

The sequencing used peripheral blood mononuclear cells (PBMCs), collected at new diagnosis, from a patient treated with antithyroid drugs. This chain uses TRBV11-2 with TRBJ1-1, with D hard to call. The clonotype comes from a man aged 18 to 29 with Graves disease. CDR3: CASSLSQIVSMNTEAFF. In nucleotides, the CDR3 is TGTGCCAGCAGCTTAAGCCAAATTGTAAGCATGAACACTGAAGCTTTCTTT.